This T cell receptor (beta chain) was profiled in a study of CD8 T cells in Susac syndrome. Study-level points and caveats: By the study's own acknowledgment, its TCR sequencing and HLA analysis included relatively few individuals.

TCR beta was sequenced from blood CD8+ and CD4+ T cells. TEMRA cells were FACS-enriched, with CD8+ and CD4+ T cells isolated negatively. This clonotype came up a few times. Antigen unknown. The CDR3 is 15 amino acids. The junction had 7 bases not matched to a gene; V was cut back by 5 bases and J by 7 bases. Germline CDR1 is SGHVS and CDR2 is FQNEAQ. After extraction with the RNeasy kit, about 0.5 to 1 ug of the RNA was reverse transcribed using random hexamers. One entry per CDR3 protein, called by TCRdb with MiXCR from the immunoSEQ multiplex PCR reads. Of around 200,000 distinct CDR3 sequences listed, 85% to 95% are singletons.

The chain uses TRBV7-8 and TRBJ1-6, with 8 bases fitting TRBD1. The origin of this receptor is a human donor in good health. Sequenced material: CD4+ T cells from PBMCs. CDR3 protein: CASSIRTGNNSPLHF. CDR3 DNA: TGTGCCAGCAGCATACGGACAGGGAACAATTCACCCCTCCACTTT.